This T cell receptor beta chain derives from a study of T cell responses to AZD1222 COVID-19 vaccine. This table comes from immunoSEQ multiplex PCR, and its TCRdb copy is limited to in-frame clones, with some not included. The sample consists of tens of thousands of clones, roughly 74% of them appearing once. As regards this clone: Its antigen is as yet unknown.

The CDR3 covers 13 residues. The trim removed 4 bases at V and 5 bases at J, leaving 0 bases unmatched. From germline, CDR1 is MNHEY and CDR2 SVGAGI. Broader study findings: Samples come after the peak T cell response, not at day 14.

The chain joins TRBV6-5 to TRBJ2-2, with 8 bases that match TRBD2. Specimen: peripheral blood, collected 28 days after the second AZD1222 dose. The TCR was taken from an adult who received the AZD1222 COVID-19 vaccine. CDR3 DNA: TGTGCCAGCAGTTTAGCGGGGACCGGGGAGCTGTTTTTT. Residues: CASSLAGTGELFF.